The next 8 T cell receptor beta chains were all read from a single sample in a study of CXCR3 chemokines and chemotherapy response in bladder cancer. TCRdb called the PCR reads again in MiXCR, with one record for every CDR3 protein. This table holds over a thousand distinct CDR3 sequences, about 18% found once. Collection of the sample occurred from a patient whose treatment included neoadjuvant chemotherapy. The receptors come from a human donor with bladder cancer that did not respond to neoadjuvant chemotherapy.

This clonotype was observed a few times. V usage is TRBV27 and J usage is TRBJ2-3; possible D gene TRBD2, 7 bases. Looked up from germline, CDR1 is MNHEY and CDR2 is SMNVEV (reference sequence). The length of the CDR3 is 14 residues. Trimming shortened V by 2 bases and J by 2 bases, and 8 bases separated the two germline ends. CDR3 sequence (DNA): TGTGCCAGCAGTTTAGCGGGGGCCACAGATACGCAGTATTTT. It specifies CASSLAGATDTQYF.

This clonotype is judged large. For the CDR3, the DNA is TGTGCCAGCAGGGACAGGGGTGAAAGCTATGGCTACACCTTC. This sequence encodes CASRDRGESYGYTF. This chain connects TRBV6-6 to TRBJ1-2; 9 bases agree with TRBD1. V lost 6 bases, J lost 4 bases, and 6 bases stayed unmatched. This CDR3 contains 14 residues. Germline-derived CDR1 and CDR2 are MNHNY and SVGAGI (reference sequence).

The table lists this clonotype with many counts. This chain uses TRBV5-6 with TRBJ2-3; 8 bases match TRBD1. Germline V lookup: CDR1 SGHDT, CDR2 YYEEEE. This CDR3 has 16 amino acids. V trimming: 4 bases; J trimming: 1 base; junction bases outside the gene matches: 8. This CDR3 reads CASSPSQGAGTDTQYF. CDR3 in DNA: TGTGCCAGCAGCCCTTCTCAGGGGGCGGGCACAGATACGCAGTATTTT.

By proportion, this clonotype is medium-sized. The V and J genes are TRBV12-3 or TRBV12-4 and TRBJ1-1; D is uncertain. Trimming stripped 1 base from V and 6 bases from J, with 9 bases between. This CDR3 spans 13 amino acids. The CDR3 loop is CASSLVIGAEAFF. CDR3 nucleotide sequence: TGTGCCAGCAGTTTAGTTATTGGGGCTGAAGCTTTCTTT.

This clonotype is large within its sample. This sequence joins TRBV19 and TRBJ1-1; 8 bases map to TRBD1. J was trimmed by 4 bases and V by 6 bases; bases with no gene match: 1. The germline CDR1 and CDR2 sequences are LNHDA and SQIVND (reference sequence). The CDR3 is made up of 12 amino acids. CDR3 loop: CASRTGGTEAFF. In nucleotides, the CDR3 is TGTGCCAGTAGAACAGGGGGCACTGAAGCTTTCTTT.

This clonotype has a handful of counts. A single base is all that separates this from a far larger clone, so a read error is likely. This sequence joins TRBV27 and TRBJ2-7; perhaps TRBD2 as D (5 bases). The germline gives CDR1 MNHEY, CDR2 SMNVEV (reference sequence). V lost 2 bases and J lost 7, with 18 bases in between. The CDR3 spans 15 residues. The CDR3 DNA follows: TGTGCCAGCAGTTTAGGGCGGGTGCATTACAATGAGCAGTACTTC. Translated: CASSLGRVHYNEQYF.

CDR3 nucleotide sequence: TGTGCCAGCAGCCAAACTACTAGCGGGAGGCTCGAGCAGTACTTC. It is translated as CASSQTTSGRLEQYF. The chain is built from TRBV14 and TRBJ2-7, with 12 bases fitting TRBD2. Germline lookup yields CDR1 SGHDN and CDR2 FVKESK. With 2 bases clipped from V and 6 bases from J, the junction kept 5 bases outside the gene matches. This CDR3 has 15 amino acids.

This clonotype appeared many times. The CDR3 sequence is CASRSFGTGLLGYTF. The CDR3 DNA reads as TGTGCCAGCAGGTCCTTTGGGACAGGCCTACTTGGCTACACCTTC. V is TRBV5-5 and J is TRBJ1-2, with 8 positions matching TRBD1. CDR1 SGHKS and CDR2 YYEKEE come from the germline V gene (reference sequence). V gave up 5 bases and J gave up 7 bases; unmatched junction bases: 13. This CDR3 spans 15 amino acids.